Only a few counts were recorded for the clone carrying this TCR beta chain. The method was immunoSEQ multiplex PCR; TCRdb's version includes in-frame clones alone and lacks a portion of them. This table holds fewer than 35,000 clones, around 86% found once. Germline V gives CDR1 SGHTA, CDR2 FQGNSA. The CDR3 has 14 amino acids. Trimming took off 1 base at V and 6 bases at J, with 10 bases between the two ends. This sample stems from a study of T cells in narcolepsy. Sequencing was done on a sample of CD45RA- memory CD4+ T cells from PBMCs. The gene calls are TRBV7-2 and TRBJ1-5; D unclear. The sequence was obtained from a human donor with narcolepsy. CDR3 amino acids: CASSLDGLAQPQHF. For the CDR3, the DNA is TGTGCCAGCAGCTTAGACGGGCTAGCTCAGCCCCAGCATTTT.